One and the same sample provided the 14 T cell receptor beta chains below, sequenced in a study of cytomegalovirus exposure and HLA in healthy donors. Both 60 Vbeta primers and 13 Jbeta primers went into the PCR. Libraries were prepared by immunoSEQ multiplex PCR; TCRdb keeps only in-frame clonotypes and omits some of them. The sample includes under 150,000 clones, about four fifths seen only once; the top ten take 4%. The sequencing input was PBMCs. These receptors were obtained from a woman between 40 and 50 years old in good health and CMV-seronegative.

Concerning this clone itself: Relative to the germline gene, one junction end is altered; a read error may explain this. The V call is TRBV4-2, the J call TRBJ1-6, with 9 nucleotides matching TRBD1. Germline values: CDR1 LGHNA, CDR2 YNFKEQ. This CDR3 is built from 15 residues. The CDR3 spells CPSSQSPGQGSGLHF. CDR3 in DNA: TGTCCCAGCAGCCAATCACCGGGACAGGGTTCGGGCCTCCACTTT.

The gene calls are TRBV2 and TRBJ1-5; 8 nucleotides agree with TRBD1. CDR1 and CDR2 (germline): SNHLY, FYNNEI. There are 15 residues in the CDR3. Germline trimming cut 4 bases from V and 6 bases from J; bases unmatched to any gene: 8. The CDR3 is CASSVLGQGAQPQHF. CDR3 bases: TGTGCCAGCAGTGTCCTAGGACAGGGTGCTCAGCCCCAGCATTTT. Filled out from reference TRBV2 and TRBJ1-5, the complete variable domain reads EPEVTQTPSHQVTQMGQEVILRCVPISNHLYFYWYRQILGQKVEFLVSFYNNEISEKSEIFDDQFSVERPDGSNFTLKIRSTKLEDSAMYFCASSVLGQGAQPQHFGDGTRLSIL.

The CDR3 sequence: CASSSVSTDTQYF. CDR3 DNA: TGCGCCAGCAGCTCGGTCAGCACAGATACGCAGTATTTT. This chain connects TRBV5-1 to TRBJ2-3; D is unclear. This CDR3 region has 13 residues. V gave up 3 bases and J gave up 0 bases, with 5 bases separating them. Per germline, CDR1 SGHRS and CDR2 YFSETQ. The whole variable domain, remainder taken from reference TRBV5-1 and TRBJ2-3, is KAGVTQTPRYLIKTRGQQVTLSCSPISGHRSVSWYQQTPGQGLQFLFEYFSETQRNKGNFPGRFSGRQFSNSRSEMNVSTLELGDSALYLCASSSVSTDTQYFGPGTRLTVL.

The chain links TRBV6-1 to TRBJ1-2; no reliable D call. Germline assignment: CDR1 MNHNS and CDR2 SASEGT. The CDR3 consists of 14 residues. V was clipped by 7 bases and J by 2 bases, with 14 bases between them. DNA of the CDR3: TGTGCCAGCAACCCGAAGCTGATCAACTATGGCTACACCTTC. Encoded protein: CASNPKLINYGYTF.

The chain uses TRBV6-5 and TRBJ2-5; D possibly corresponds to TRBD2 (6 bases). Trimming removed 0 bases at V and 7 bases at J, with 9 bases between. The CDR3 is 13 residues long. The germline CDR1 and CDR2 sequences are MNHEY and SVGAGI. The CDR3 region has the DNA TGTGCCAGCAGTTACTCCGCGCGGGGGACCCAGTACTTC. Residues: CASSYSARGTQYF.

The chain joins TRBV27 to TRBJ2-7; 8 nucleotides match TRBD2. The ends lost 8 bases at V and 6 bases at J; junction bases unmatched: 3. The CDR3 has 11 amino acids. CDR1 MNHEY and CDR2 SMNVEV come from the germline V gene (reference sequence). CDR3 loop: CASSGGVEQYF. CDR3 DNA sequence: TGTGCCAGCTCGGGGGGGGTCGAGCAGTACTTC.

The table lists this clone with a few counts. A far bigger clonotype differs at one base, so this is likely a read error. This CDR3 is also generated by other DNA sequences in the sample. The chain's CDR3 is CASSLAGGDEQYF. CDR3 DNA sequence: TGCGCCAGCAGCTTGGCTGGGGGCGACGAGCAGTACTTC. This chain joins TRBV5-1 and TRBJ2-7; possible D gene TRBD1, 6 bases. Trimming left V 0 bases short and J 5 bases short, with 9 bases between. The CDR3 is made up of 13 amino acids. Germline V gene sequence: CDR1 SGHRS, CDR2 YFSETQ.

This clone was seen a single time. In DNA, the CDR3 is TGCGCCAGCAGCTTGGGCCAAACCGCGCTCGAGCAGTACTTC. This gives the protein CASSLGQTALEQYF. This chain uses TRBV5-1 with TRBJ2-7; D gene ambiguous. The CDR3 has 14 amino acids. Germline V gene data show CDR1 as SGHRS and CDR2 as YFSETQ. Trimming removed 0 bases at V and 6 bases at J, with 13 bases between.

The rearrangement uses TRBV4-1 and TRBJ2-7, with 8 positions matching TRBD1. Germline CDR1 reads MGHRA; CDR2 reads YSYEKL. CDR3 length equals 15 residues. The V and J ends lost 6 bases and 0 bases, in that order; junction bases with no gene match: 7. The CDR3 nucleotides are TGCGCCAGCAGTCCAACCGGACAGGGCTCCTACGAGCAGTACTTC. Encoded protein: CASSPTGQGSYEQYF.

CDR3 region: CSVGNIYGYTF. As DNA, the CDR3 is TGCAGCGTTGGTAACATTTATGGCTACACCTTC. The chain is built from TRBV29-1 and TRBJ1-2; D gene uncertain. Trimming removed 4 bases from V and 5 bases from J, with 8 bases in between. CDR1 and CDR2 (germline): SQVTM, ANQGSEA. The CDR3 length is 11 residues. The entire variable domain, with the rest obtained from reference TRBV29-1 and TRBJ1-2, is as follows: SAVISQKPSRDICQRGTSLTIQCQVDSQVTMMFWYRQQPGQSLTLIATANQGSEATYESGFVIDKFPISRPNLTFSTLTVSNMSPEDSSIYLCSVGNIYGYTFGSGTRLTVV.

This clone was seen just once. This sequence joins TRBV15 and TRBJ2-1; 12 nucleotides agree with TRBD1. The germline gives CDR1 LNHNV, CDR2 YYDKDF (reference sequence). The CDR3 length is 14 residues. Unmatched junction bases numbered 5, after V lost 9 bases and J lost 5 bases. The CDR3 DNA follows: TGTGCCACGAGAAGGGACAGGGGGCACAATGAGCAGTTCTTC. Protein product: CATRRDRGHNEQFF.

The chain carries TRBV7-2 and TRBJ1-1; TRBD1 might be the D (6 bases). V lost 0 bases and J lost 11, with 13 bases in between. Looked up from germline, CDR1 is SGHTA and CDR2 is FQGNSA. This CDR3 contains 13 residues. This CDR3 reads CASSLAAGDGAFF. The CDR3 DNA is TGTGCCAGCAGCTTAGCGGCAGGGGACGGGGCTTTCTTT.

This clone was recorded once. The chain employs TRBV4-3 and TRBJ2-7; possible D gene TRBD1, 5 bases. The CDR3 spans 16 residues. V gave up 1 base and J gave up 5 bases, with 18 bases separating them. Germline CDR1 and CDR2: LGHNA and YSLEER. The CDR3, as DNA: TGCGCCAGCAGCCAAGTCGGATTGGCAGGGAACCACGAGCAGTACTTC. The encoded protein is CASSQVGLAGNHEQYF.

The gene calls are TRBV6-5 and TRBJ1-2; weak D call: TRBD1 (5 bases). The CDR3 runs 12 residues. V lost 4 bases and J lost 8, with 11 bases in between. Germline V gives CDR1 MNHEY, CDR2 SVGAGI. This CDR3 is CASSSTVRGYTF. In DNA form, the CDR3 reads TGTGCCAGCAGTTCGACAGTAAGAGGCTACACCTTC.